This T cell receptor beta chain was recovered during a study of blood T cell repertoires in COVID-19. This clone was seen a few times. At the DNA level, this CDR3 is encoded by other sequences in the same sample as well. In the study's own analysis: Counts of nucleated cells, estimated from reference gene primer amplification, were obtained. Clones were read by immunoSEQ multiplex PCR, and TCRdb kept only the in-frame ones, dropping some. V and J calls and clone size are given by that table; D and trimming were obtained from the DNA. In the table there are about 150,000 clones, roughly four fifths of which are singletons. In germline, CDR1 is SGHVS, CDR2 FQNEAQ. The CDR3 runs to 15 residues. Trimming cost V 0 bases and J 2 bases, with 10 bases left between them.

The sequenced sample consisted of PBMCs or T cells enriched from blood (not recorded which). The TCR was taken from a man in his forties or fifties who had recovered from COVID-19. The rearrangement links TRBV7-8 to TRBJ1-2; TRBD1 is a possible D gene (5 bases). CDR3 nucleotides: TGTGCCAGCAGCTTAGCGGGGGGTGGGAACTATGGCTACACCTTC. It yields the protein CASSLAGGGNYGYTF.